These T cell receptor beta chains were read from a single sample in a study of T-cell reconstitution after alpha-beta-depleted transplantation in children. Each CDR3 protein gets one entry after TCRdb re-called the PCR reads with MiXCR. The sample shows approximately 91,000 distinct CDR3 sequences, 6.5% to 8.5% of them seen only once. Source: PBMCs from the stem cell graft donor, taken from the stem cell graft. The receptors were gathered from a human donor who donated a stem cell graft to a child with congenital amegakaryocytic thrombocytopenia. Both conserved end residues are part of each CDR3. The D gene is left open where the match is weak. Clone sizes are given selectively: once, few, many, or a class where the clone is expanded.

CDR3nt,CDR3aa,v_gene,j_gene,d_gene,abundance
TGTGCCAGCAGCCACACGAACACTGAAGCTTTCTTT,CASSHTNTEAFF,TRBV3-1,TRBJ1-1,.,many
TGTGCCAGTAGTACGAGACTAGCGGGGGATACGCAGTATTTT,CASSTRLAGDTQYF,TRBV19,TRBJ2-3,TRBD2,.
TGCGCCAGCAGCTTGAACGGACTAGCGGGAGTGGTGAATGAGCAGTTCTTC,CASSLNGLAGVVNEQFF,TRBV5-1,TRBJ2-1,TRBD2,many
TGTGCCAGCAGTCCAGGTGAAAAACTGTTTTTT,CASSPGEKLFF,TRBV12-3/TRBV12-4,TRBJ1-4,.,many
TGTGCCAGCAGCCGGGGGGTTTGGACTAGCGGGAGTCCACCCTACATAAGCCGTGAAGAGACCCAGTACTTC,CASSRGVWTSGSPPYISREETQYF,TRBV3-1,TRBJ2-5,TRBD2,many
TGTGCCAGCAGCCCGGAAGGATTCGACTATGGCTACACCTTC,CASSPEGFDYGYTF,TRBV7-2,TRBJ1-2,.,many
TGTGCCAGCAGTTTCGGGACAGGGCGTGAAAAACTGTTTTTT,CASSFGTGREKLFF,TRBV6-5,TRBJ1-4,TRBD1,many
TGTGCCAGCAGCCTCCGGGGCGGAGAGACCCAGTACTTC,CASSLRGGETQYF,TRBV7-9,TRBJ2-5,.,many
TGTGCCAGCAGCTTAGGTCCAATCAGTGAGCAGTTCTTC,CASSLGPISEQFF,TRBV11-3,TRBJ2-1,.,many
TGTGCCAGCAGCCAAGATTTAAGCATGGGGGAAAAGACCCAGTACTTC,CASSQDLSMGEKTQYF,TRBV4-2,TRBJ2-5,.,many
TGTGCCAGCAGCTTGGTCGGCGGAGCCTACGAGCAGTACTTC,CASSLVGGAYEQYF,TRBV7-2,TRBJ2-7,.,many
TGTGCCAGCAGTTTACAGGCGGGGACAGATACGCAGTATTTT,CASSLQAGTDTQYF,TRBV12-3/TRBV12-4,TRBJ2-3,.,many
TGTGCCAGCAGCCCGGGGTCAGGCGACCTTTATAGCAATCAGCCCCAGCATTTT,CASSPGSGDLYSNQPQHF,TRBV11-2,TRBJ1-5,.,many
TGTGCCAGCTCACCTTTGACGGGCTCTGGAAACACCATATATTTT,CASSPLTGSGNTIYF,TRBV18,TRBJ1-3,.,many
TGCGCCAGCAGCTTGACTCCCACAGTCCCGGGGGAGCAGTACTTC,CASSLTPTVPGEQYF,TRBV5-1,TRBJ2-7,.,many